This TCR beta chain was obtained from a study of blood T cell repertoires in COVID-19. About the research overall: The samples span acute and convalescent COVID-19 from the United States, Italy and Spain.

Here immunoSEQ multiplex PCR was the method, and the copy in TCRdb shows in-frame clones only, minus some. The sample lists about 200,000 clones; around 92% were seen once. The sample comprised peripheral blood. This sequence was found in a man between 25 and 39 years old with acute or convalescent COVID-19.

The CDR3 protein is CATSDSRGLGQPQHF. DNA for the CDR3: TGTGCCACCAGTGATTCTAGGGGGCTGGGACAGCCCCAGCATTTT. The chain combines TRBV24-1 with TRBJ1-5; 7 bases are a match to TRBD1. Trimming removed 2 bases from V and 7 bases from J; junction bases left unmatched: 7. The germline V gene has CDR1 KGHDR and CDR2 SFDVKD. The CDR3 extends over 15 amino acids.